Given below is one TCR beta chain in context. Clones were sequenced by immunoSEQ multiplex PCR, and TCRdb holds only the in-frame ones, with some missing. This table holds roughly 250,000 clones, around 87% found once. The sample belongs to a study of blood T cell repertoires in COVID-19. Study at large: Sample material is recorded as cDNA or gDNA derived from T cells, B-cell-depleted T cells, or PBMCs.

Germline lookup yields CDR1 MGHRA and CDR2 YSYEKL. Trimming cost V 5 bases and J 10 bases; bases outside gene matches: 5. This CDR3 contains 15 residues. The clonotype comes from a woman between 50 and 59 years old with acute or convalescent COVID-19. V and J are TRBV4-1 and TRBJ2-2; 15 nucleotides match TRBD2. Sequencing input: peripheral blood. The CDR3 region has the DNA TGCGCCAGCAGCTCAAGGACTAGCGGGAGGGAGGAGCTGTTTTTT. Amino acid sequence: CASSSRTSGREELFF.